The clone carrying this TCR beta chain was observed once. These data come from a study of radiotherapy plus CTLA-4 blockade in lung cancer. This CDR3 is built from 16 residues. J lost 7 bases, V lost 1 base, and 7 bases had no gene match. The germline V gene has CDR1 SGHNT and CDR2 YENEEA. Only in-frame clones appear in the TCRdb table, and some are missing; sequencing was by immunoSEQ multiplex PCR. The sample includes 81,000 or so clones, roughly four fifths of them seen just once. This clonotype was obtained from a human donor with non-small cell lung cancer that progressed on radiotherapy plus ipilimumab. The V gene is TRBV11-3, the J gene TRBJ2-1; TRBD2 aligns across 10 bases. Sequencing used peripheral blood, obtained from a patient treated with radiotherapy plus ipilimumab. CDR3 in DNA: TGTGCCAGCAGCTTAGCGAGCGGGGGGGCTAGGAATGAGCAGTTCTTC. Translation: CASSLASGGARNEQFF. The whole variable domain, filled in from reference TRBV11-3 and TRBJ2-1, reads EAGVVQSPRYKIIEKKQPVAFWCNPISGHNTLYWYLQNLGQGPELLIRYENEEAVDDSQLPKDRFSAERLKGVDSTLKIQPAELGDSAVYLCASSLASGGARNEQFFGPGTRLTVL.